A single sample gave rise to the 2 T cell receptor beta chains below, sequenced in a study of cytomegalovirus exposure and HLA in healthy donors. With 60 Vbeta and 13 Jbeta primers, the PCR was carried out. Measured with immunoSEQ multiplex PCR; TCRdb has only the in-frame clones, and not every one. The sample lists roughly 180,000 clones; roughly 84% were seen once. The specimen sequenced was PBMCs. The receptor set was obtained from a man in his thirties or forties in good health and CMV-seronegative.

The rearrangement joins TRBV9 to TRBJ2-2; D remains unclear. CDR3 size: 13 residues. V lost 3 bases and J 6 bases, leaving 9 bases between the germline ends. Germline V gene data show CDR1 as SGDLS and CDR2 as YYNGEE. The CDR3 loop reads CASSAIGSGELFF. CDR3 bases: TGTGCCAGCAGCGCCATCGGTTCCGGGGAGCTGTTTTTT. Full variable domain (remainder filled in from reference TRBV9 and TRBJ2-2): DSGVTQTPKHLITATGQRVTLRCSPRSGDLSVYWYQQSLDQGLQFLIQYYNGEERAKGNILERFSAQQFPDLHSELNLSSLELGDSALYFCASSAIGSGELFFGEGSRLTVL.

This rearrangement joins TRBV27 to TRBJ1-4; possible D gene TRBD1, 5 bases. The length of the CDR3 is 13 residues. V lost 2 bases and J lost 12, with 13 bases in between. Germline loops: CDR1 MNHEY, CDR2 SMNVEV (reference sequence). The chain's CDR3 is CASSLARWGELFF. CDR3 DNA: TGTGCCAGCAGTTTAGCGCGGTGGGGGGAACTGTTTTTT.